Presented here are 21 T cell receptor beta chains from one specimen sequenced in a study of neurological immune-mediated disorders. In TCRdb, the 5' RACE reads were re-called with MiXCR into one record per CDR3 protein. The table lists 90,000 to 150,000 distinct CDR3 sequences, approximately 3.2% of them singletons. The sample was PBMCs. The receptor set was obtained from a woman aged 30 to 39 with multiple sclerosis.

This clonotype was counted many times. The rearrangement joins TRBV5-1 to TRBJ2-7; possible D gene TRBD2, 7 bases. Germline CDR1 is SGHRS and CDR2 is YFSETQ. CDR3 length: 16 residues. Trimming pared 4 bases from V and 4 bases from J, leaving 21 bases between. CDR3 residues: CASSPGGGRDHYEQYF. Written as DNA, the CDR3 is TGCGCCAGCAGCCCCGGCGGGGGCCGGGACCATTACGAGCAGTACTTC.

This clonotype was recorded at least ten times. This chain joins TRBV12-3 or TRBV12-4 and TRBJ2-3, with TRBD2 matching over 9 bases. The CDR3 totals 15 residues. V dropped 4 bases and J dropped 6; count of bases not matched to a gene: 8. The CDR3 DNA is TGTGCCAGCAGTTCCGGCGGGGGGGCACGTGATACGCAGTATTTT. Amino acids: CASSSGGGARDTQYF.

This clonotype was counted ten times or more. The chain links TRBV4-1 to TRBJ1-2; D possibly corresponds to TRBD1 (6 bases). The CDR3 loop spans 16 amino acids. With 2 bases removed from V and 5 bases from J, the gap between germline ends came to 18 bases. CDR1 MGHRA and CDR2 YSYEKL come from the germline V gene. The CDR3 sequence is CASSQNPSGVGYGYTF. The CDR3 DNA is TGCGCCAGCAGCCAAAATCCCTCAGGGGTCGGTTATGGCTACACCTTC.

This clonotype was seen at least ten times. This chain uses TRBV14 with TRBJ1-1; TRBD1 might be the D (5 bases). There are 12 residues in the CDR3. Trimming removed 1 base from V and 12 bases from J, with 12 bases in between. Germline-derived CDR1 and CDR2 are SGHDN and FVKESK. CDR3 bases: TGTGCCAGCAGCCAAGTTGCGGGGGAAACTTTCTTT. Amino acid sequence: CASSQVAGETFF.

This clonotype was counted at least ten times. Written as DNA, the CDR3 is TGTGCCATCAGTGAGGGGGCCGGTGGTGGAGATACGCAGTATTTT. Its translation is CAISEGAGGGDTQYF. The chain combines TRBV10-3 with TRBJ2-3; TRBD1 is a possible D gene (5 bases). V dropped 2 bases and J dropped 5 bases, with 14 bases sitting between them. The CDR3 extends over 15 amino acids. CDR1 ENHRY and CDR2 SYGVKD come from the germline V gene.

V gene TRBV19 combines with J gene TRBJ1-5; 7 bases agree with TRBD1. This CDR3 has 13 residues. J lost 7 bases, V lost 6 bases, and 6 bases had no gene match. The germline V gene encodes CDR1 LNHDA and CDR2 SQIVND (reference sequence). Here the CDR3 reads CASRRGLRQPQHF. CDR3 DNA: TGTGCCAGTAGAAGGGGGCTTCGGCAGCCCCAGCATTTT.

This clonotype came up many times. The rearrangement uses TRBV29-1 and TRBJ1-5; 11 nucleotides line up with TRBD1. V lost 6 bases and J lost 3; bases outside the gene matches: 4. The CDR3 is made up of 14 amino acids. Looked up from germline, CDR1 is SQVTM and CDR2 is ANQGSEA. In nucleotides, the CDR3 is TGCAGCGTACGGACAGGGGGCACCAATCAGCCCCAGCATTTT. Its protein is CSVRTGGTNQPQHF.

This clonotype was detected ten times or more. The chain couples TRBV20-1 to TRBJ2-5; D possibly matches TRBD1 or TRBD2 (5 bases each). V gave up 2 bases and J gave up 1 base, with 11 bases separating them. The CDR3 is 14 residues long. Germline CDR1 DFQATT, CDR2 SNEGSKA (reference sequence). CDR3 nucleotides: TGCAGTGCTAGACCGACCGGGGCCCAAGAGACCCAGTACTTC. It specifies CSARPTGAQETQYF.

The rearrangement links TRBV20-1 to TRBJ2-4; D gene uncertain. Trimming took 1 base from V and 13 from J, leaving 11 bases between them. The CDR3 is 11 amino acids. Germline values: CDR1 DFQATT, CDR2 SNEGSKA (reference sequence). The DNA for the CDR3 is TGCAGTGCTAGAGTAGGTCCAGGCCAGTACTTC. Protein: CSARVGPGQYF.

This clonotype was picked up many times. The V gene is TRBV6-6, the J gene TRBJ2-3; possibly TRBD1 or TRBD2 for D (5 bases each). The germline V gene has CDR1 MNHNY and CDR2 SVGAGI (reference sequence). CDR3 length: 11 amino acids. Deletions cut 6 bases from V and 8 bases from J, with 9 bases between. The CDR3 sequence is CASRLGGTQYF. CDR3 nucleotide sequence: TGTGCCAGCAGGCTTGGGGGTACGCAGTATTTT.

This clonotype was seen ten or more times. The gene calls are TRBV5-1 and TRBJ2-2; 8 bases fit TRBD2. The CDR3 consists of 17 residues. V dropped 4 bases and J dropped 2; count of bases not matched to a gene: 10. The germline V gene encodes CDR1 SGHRS and CDR2 YFSETQ. CDR3 sequence: CASSLAQGLGNTGELFF. The CDR3 DNA sequence: TGCGCCAGCAGCCTTGCCCAGGGACTAGGAAACACCGGGGAGCTGTTTTTT.

This clonotype was detected many times. The V and J genes are TRBV25-1 and TRBJ1-6, with D possibly matching TRBD1 (5 bases). This CDR3 contains 14 residues. Germline V gene lookup returns CDR1 MGHDK and CDR2 SYGVNS. Trimming removed 5 bases from V and 4 bases from J, with 9 bases in between. For the CDR3, the DNA is TGTGCCAGCAGTTCAGGGATGTATAATTCACCCCTCCACTTT. Amino acid sequence: CASSSGMYNSPLHF.

This clonotype has ten or more counts. The chain carries TRBV20-1 and TRBJ2-5; weak D call: TRBD2 (7 bases). CDR3 length equals 19 residues. The germline V gene encodes CDR1 DFQATT and CDR2 SNEGSKA (reference sequence). V lost 3 bases to trimming and J lost 0 bases, with 26 bases between them. The DNA of the CDR3 is TGCAGTGCTAGCAGAGGGGACTACCCGCCGAGGACAGACCAAGAGACCCAGTACTTC. The encoded protein is CSASRGDYPPRTDQETQYF.

This clonotype has at least ten counts. The CDR3 DNA reads as TGCGCCAGCAGCTTGAAGGGGGTCCGTGGGTCCGAGCAGTACTTC. Amino acids: CASSLKGVRGSEQYF. The rearrangement joins TRBV5-1 to TRBJ2-7; the D gene is possibly TRBD1 (6 bases). This CDR3 has 15 amino acids. Germline V CDR1 and CDR2: SGHRS, YFSETQ. The V gene lost 1 base and the J gene lost 6 bases, with 17 bases spanning the gap.

This clonotype was recorded many times. The chain has TRBV3-1 and TRBJ2-2; D gene unclear. The CDR3 is 11 residues long. Trimming shortened V by 3 bases and J by 7 bases, and 3 bases separated the two germline ends. Germline lookup yields CDR1 LGHDT and CDR2 YNNKEL (reference sequence). The CDR3 sequence: CASSHSGELFF. The CDR3 coding sequence is TGTGCCAGCAGCCATAGCGGGGAGCTGTTTTTT.

Points on this clonotype: This clone may be a read error of a much larger clone one base away. The CDR3 loop is CDSSFPGEQYF. The CDR3 bases are TGTGACAGCAGTTTTCCAGGCGAGCAGTACTTC. The V and J genes are TRBV6-6 and TRBJ2-7; D uncertain. The CDR3 length is 11 residues. Germline loops: CDR1 MNHNY, CDR2 SVGAGI (reference sequence).

This clonotype was found once. One base away lies a much larger clone, so this may be a sequencing read error. This sequence joins TRBV11-2 and TRBJ2-1; possibly TRBD2 for D (6 bases). The CDR3 is 15 residues long. Germline-derived CDR1 and CDR2 are SGHAT and FQNNGV. CDR3 nucleotides: TGTGTCAGCAGCACACAACCCGGGGGCTACAATGAGCAGTTCTTC. Protein product: CVSSTQPGGYNEQFF.

This clonotype came up many times. This chain uses TRBV7-9 with TRBJ2-1; 12 nucleotides match TRBD2. V lost 3 bases, J lost 8 bases, and 5 bases stayed unmatched. The germline CDR1 and CDR2 sequences are SEHNR and FQNEAQ (reference sequence). The CDR3 covers 15 residues. This chain's CDR3 is CASSLASGRGHEQFF. CDR3 bases: TGTGCCAGCAGCTTGGCTAGCGGGAGGGGCCATGAGCAGTTCTTC.

This clonotype was seen repeatedly, ten times or more. The rearrangement joins TRBV3-1 to TRBJ2-7; no clear D gene. The V end lost 4 bases, the J end lost 4 bases, and 14 bases lay between the germline ends. Germline values: CDR1 LGHDT, CDR2 YNNKEL (reference sequence). This CDR3 comprises 14 residues. The CDR3 DNA sequence: TGTGCCAGCAGCCTAGAGTTAAAGAGTTACGAGCAGTACTTC. This sequence encodes CASSLELKSYEQYF.

This clonotype has at least ten counts. The rearrangement links TRBV7-9 to TRBJ1-5; D ambiguous. This CDR3 is 15 amino acids long. V lost 5 bases, J lost 5 bases, and 16 bases lay in between. CDR1 is SEHNR and CDR2 is FQNEAQ in the germline V gene (reference sequence). Here the CDR3 reads CASSPTGSGDQPQHF. The DNA of the CDR3 is TGTGCCAGCAGCCCTACGGGGTCTGGAGATCAGCCCCAGCATTTT.

This clonotype was counted ten times or more. This rearrangement joins TRBV12-3 or TRBV12-4 to TRBJ1-1, with D possibly matching TRBD1 (5 bases). The CDR3 length is 14 residues. Trimming cost V 1 base and J 6 bases, with 12 bases left between them. CDR3 region: CASSLDPGQPEAFF. CDR3 nucleotides: TGTGCCAGCAGTTTAGACCCAGGGCAGCCTGAAGCTTTCTTT.